A single sample gave rise to the 5 T cell receptor beta chains below, sequenced in a study of T-cell memory formation after mild COVID-19. TCRdb ran MiXCR on the 5' RACE reads and lists one entry per CDR3 protein. The sample holds 200,000 to 300,000 distinct CDR3 sequences, roughly 9.4% seen once. The sample comprised PBMCs or a T cell subset sorted from them (not recorded which). Source of these receptors: a man younger than 30 who had mild COVID-19 (a few samples of this study predate the infection). Cell type and time point are not known.

There are many counts of this clonotype. The V call is TRBV7-6, the J call TRBJ1-1, with a possible D match to TRBD1 (5 bases). Trimming stripped 1 base from V and 5 bases from J, with 8 bases between. The CDR3 totals 13 residues. CDR1 and CDR2 (germline): SGHVS, FNYEAQ. CDR3 DNA: TGTGCCAGCAGCTTAGGGGGCGCGACTGAAGCTTTCTTT. Its protein is CASSLGGATEAFF.

This clonotype was counted between two and nine times. This chain joins TRBV20-1 and TRBJ1-2; possible D gene TRBD1, 6 bases. Per germline, CDR1 DFQATT and CDR2 SNEGSKA (reference sequence). This CDR3 comprises 11 residues. V lost 3 bases and J lost 7, with 9 bases in between. The CDR3 region is CSARGGGGYTF. CDR3 bases: TGCAGTGCTAGGGGAGGGGGTGGCTACACCTTC.

This clonotype occurred many times. The genes are TRBV5-1 and TRBJ2-7; 9 bases are shared with TRBD1. Per the germline V gene, CDR1 is SGHRS and CDR2 is YFSETQ. There are 16 residues in the CDR3. Losses at the gene ends were 4 bases for V and 5 bases for J; bases not matched to a gene: 13. The CDR3 loop reads CASSQNVGQGTNEQYF. Written as DNA, the CDR3 is TGCGCCAGCAGCCAGAACGTGGGACAGGGTACCAACGAGCAGTACTTC.

The CDR3 DNA follows: TGTGCCAGCACCGGGGCCCCCTACGAGCAGTACTTC. It translates to CASTGAPYEQYF. This chain uses TRBV28 with TRBJ2-7; perhaps D is TRBD1 or TRBD2 (5 bases each). Per the germline V gene, CDR1 is MDHEN and CDR2 is SYDVKM. Between the trimmed V and J ends, which lost 7 bases and 2 bases, there was a span of 9 bases. This CDR3 has 12 amino acids.

J is TRBJ2-4 and V is TRBV7-9; the match to TRBD2 covers 7 bases. The CDR3 sequence is 15 residues long. J lost 0 bases, V lost 5 bases, and 4 bases had no gene match. CDR1 SEHNR and CDR2 FQNEAQ come from the germline V gene (reference sequence). DNA for the CDR3: TGTGCCAGCAGCGCCTCGGGGGGAGCCAAAAACATTCAGTACTTC. Residues: CASSASGGAKNIQYF.